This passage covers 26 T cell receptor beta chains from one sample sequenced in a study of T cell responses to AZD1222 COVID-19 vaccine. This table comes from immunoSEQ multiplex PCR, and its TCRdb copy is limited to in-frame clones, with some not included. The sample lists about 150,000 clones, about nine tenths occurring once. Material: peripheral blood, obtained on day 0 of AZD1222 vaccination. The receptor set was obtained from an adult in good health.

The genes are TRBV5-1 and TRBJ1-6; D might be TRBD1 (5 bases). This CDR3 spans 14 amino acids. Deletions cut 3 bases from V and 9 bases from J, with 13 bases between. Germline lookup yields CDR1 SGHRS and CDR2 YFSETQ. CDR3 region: CASSWGGEGSPLHF. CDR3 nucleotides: TGCGCCAGCAGCTGGGGCGGGGAGGGTTCACCCCTCCACTTT.

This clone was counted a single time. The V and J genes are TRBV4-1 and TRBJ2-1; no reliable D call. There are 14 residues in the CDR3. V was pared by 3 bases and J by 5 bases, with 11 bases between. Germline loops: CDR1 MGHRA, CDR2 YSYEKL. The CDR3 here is CASSQAGRDNEQFF. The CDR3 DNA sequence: TGCGCCAGCAGCCAGGCCGGCCGCGACAATGAGCAGTTCTTC.

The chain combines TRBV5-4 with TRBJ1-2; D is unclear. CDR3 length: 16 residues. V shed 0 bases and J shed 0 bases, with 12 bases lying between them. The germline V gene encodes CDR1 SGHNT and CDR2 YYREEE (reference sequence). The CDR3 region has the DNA TGTGCCAGCAGCTTGGTGGCCCAGATATCTAACTATGGCTACACCTTC. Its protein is CASSLVAQISNYGYTF.

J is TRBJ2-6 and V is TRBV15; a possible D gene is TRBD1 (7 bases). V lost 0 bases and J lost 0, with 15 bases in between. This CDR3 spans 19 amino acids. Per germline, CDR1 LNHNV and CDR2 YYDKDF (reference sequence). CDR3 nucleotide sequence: TGTGCCACCAGCAGAGAAGCTGGCAGGGGGGCCTCTGGGGCCAACGTCCTGACTTTC. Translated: CATSREAGRGASGANVLTF.

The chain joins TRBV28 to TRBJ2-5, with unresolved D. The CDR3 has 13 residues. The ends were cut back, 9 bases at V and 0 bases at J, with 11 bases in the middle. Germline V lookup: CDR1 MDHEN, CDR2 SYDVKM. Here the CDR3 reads CASSQENQETQYF. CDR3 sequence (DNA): TGTGCCAGTAGTCAGGAGAACCAAGAGACCCAGTACTTC.

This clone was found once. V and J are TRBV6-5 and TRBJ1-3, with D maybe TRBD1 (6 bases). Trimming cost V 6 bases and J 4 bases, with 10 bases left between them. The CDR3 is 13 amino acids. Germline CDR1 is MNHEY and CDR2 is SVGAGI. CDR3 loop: CASRRDTGNTIYF. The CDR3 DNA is TGTGCCAGCAGACGGGACACAGGAAACACCATATATTTT.

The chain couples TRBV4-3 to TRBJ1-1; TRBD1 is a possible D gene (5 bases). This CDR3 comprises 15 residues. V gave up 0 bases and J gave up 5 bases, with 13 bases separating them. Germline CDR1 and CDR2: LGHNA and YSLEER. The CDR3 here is CASSQDRGSGTEAFF. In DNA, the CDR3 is TGCGCCAGCAGCCAAGATAGGGGCTCGGGGACTGAAGCTTTCTTT.

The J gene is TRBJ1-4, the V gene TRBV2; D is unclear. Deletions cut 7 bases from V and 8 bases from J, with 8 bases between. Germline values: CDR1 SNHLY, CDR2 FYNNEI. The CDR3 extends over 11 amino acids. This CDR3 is CASMRNEKLFF. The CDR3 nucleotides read TGTGCCAGCATGAGGAACGAAAAACTGTTTTTT.

Written as DNA, the CDR3 is TGTGCCAGCAGCTCCCCTACGCCAATAGCCAAAAACATTCAGTACTTC. The encoded protein is CASSSPTPIAKNIQYF. The chain recombines TRBV7-9 with TRBJ2-4, with D uncertain. Germline V CDR1 and CDR2: SEHNR, FQNEAQ (reference sequence). Trimming removed 4 bases at V and 0 bases at J, with 13 bases between. The CDR3 loop spans 16 amino acids. Complete variable domain (other parts from reference TRBV7-9 and TRBJ2-4): DTGVSQNPRHKITKRGQNVTFRCDPISEHNRLYWYRQTLGQGPEFLTYFQNEAQLEKSRLLSDRFSAERPKGSFSTLEIQRTEQGDSAMYLCASSSPTPIAKNIQYFGAGTRLSVL.

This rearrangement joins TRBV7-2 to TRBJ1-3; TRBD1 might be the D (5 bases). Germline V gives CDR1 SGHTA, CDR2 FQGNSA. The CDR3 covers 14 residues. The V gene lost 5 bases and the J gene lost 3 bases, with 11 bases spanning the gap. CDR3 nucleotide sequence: TGTGCCAGCAGCCGGGACTGGGATGGAAACACCATATATTTT. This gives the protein CASSRDWDGNTIYF.

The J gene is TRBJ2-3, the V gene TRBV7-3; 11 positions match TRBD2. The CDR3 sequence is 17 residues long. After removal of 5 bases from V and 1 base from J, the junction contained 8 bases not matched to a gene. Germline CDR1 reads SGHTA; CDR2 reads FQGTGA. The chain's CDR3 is CASSPGHSGRGTDTQYF. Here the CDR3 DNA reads TGTGCCAGCAGCCCGGGCCATAGCGGGAGGGGCACAGATACGCAGTATTTT.

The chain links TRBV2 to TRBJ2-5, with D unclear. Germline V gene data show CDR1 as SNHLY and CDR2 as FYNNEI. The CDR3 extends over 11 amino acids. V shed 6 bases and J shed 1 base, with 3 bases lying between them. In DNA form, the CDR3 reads TGTGCCAGCAGCCCCCAAGAGACCCAGTACTTC. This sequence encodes CASSPQETQYF. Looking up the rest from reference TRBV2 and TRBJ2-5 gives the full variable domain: EPEVTQTPSHQVTQMGQEVILRCVPISNHLYFYWYRQILGQKVEFLVSFYNNEISEKSEIFDDQFSVERPDGSNFTLKIRSTKLEDSAMYFCASSPQETQYFGPGTRLLVL.

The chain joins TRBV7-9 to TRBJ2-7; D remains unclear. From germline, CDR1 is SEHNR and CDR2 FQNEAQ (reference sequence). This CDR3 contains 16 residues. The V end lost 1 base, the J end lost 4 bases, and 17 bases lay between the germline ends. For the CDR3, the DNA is TGTGCCAGCAGCTTAGGCCACGCAGGATCGGTTTACGAGCAGTACTTC. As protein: CASSLGHAGSVYEQYF. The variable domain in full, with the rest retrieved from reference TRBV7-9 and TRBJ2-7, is DTGVSQNPRHKITKRGQNVTFRCDPISEHNRLYWYRQTLGQGPEFLTYFQNEAQLEKSRLLSDRFSAERPKGSFSTLEIQRTEQGDSAMYLCASSLGHAGSVYEQYFGPGTRLTVT.

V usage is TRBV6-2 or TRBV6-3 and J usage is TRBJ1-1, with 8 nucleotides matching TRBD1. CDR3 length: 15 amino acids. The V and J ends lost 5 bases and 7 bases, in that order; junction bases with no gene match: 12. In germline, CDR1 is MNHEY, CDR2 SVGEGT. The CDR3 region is CASSRPRTGKNEAFF. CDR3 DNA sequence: TGTGCCAGCAGTCGACCCCGGACAGGGAAGAATGAAGCTTTCTTT.

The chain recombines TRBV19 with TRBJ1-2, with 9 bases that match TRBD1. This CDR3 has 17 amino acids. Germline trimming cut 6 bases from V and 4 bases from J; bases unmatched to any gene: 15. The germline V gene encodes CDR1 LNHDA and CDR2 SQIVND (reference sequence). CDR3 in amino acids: CASSHTGTGFIGYGYTF. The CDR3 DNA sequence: TGTGCCAGTAGCCACACCGGGACAGGGTTTATCGGCTATGGCTACACCTTC.

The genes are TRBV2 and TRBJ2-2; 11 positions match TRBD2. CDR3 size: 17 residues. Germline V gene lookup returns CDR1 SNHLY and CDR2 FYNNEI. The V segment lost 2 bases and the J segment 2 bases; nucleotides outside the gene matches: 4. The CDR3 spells CASSESSGGRNTGELFF. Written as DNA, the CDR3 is TGTGCCAGCAGTGAATCTAGCGGGGGGCGAAACACCGGGGAGCTGTTTTTT.

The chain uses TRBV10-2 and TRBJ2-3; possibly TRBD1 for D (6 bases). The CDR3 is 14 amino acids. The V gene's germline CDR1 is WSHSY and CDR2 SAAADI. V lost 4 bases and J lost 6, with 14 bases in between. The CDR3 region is CASSAQGRADTQYF. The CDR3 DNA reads TGCGCCAGCAGTGCCCAGGGGCGGGCCGATACGCAGTATTTT.

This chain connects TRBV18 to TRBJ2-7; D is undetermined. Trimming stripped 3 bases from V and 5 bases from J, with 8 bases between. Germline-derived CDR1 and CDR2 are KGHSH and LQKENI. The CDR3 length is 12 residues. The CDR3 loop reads CASSPVGNEQYF. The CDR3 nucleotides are TGTGCCAGCTCACCGGTGGGGAACGAGCAGTACTTC.

CDR3 sequence (DNA): TGTGCCAGCTCACCCCCCATGGGGAACACTGAAGCTTTCTTT. Residues: CASSPPMGNTEAFF. The J gene is TRBJ1-1, the V gene TRBV18, with D uncertain. V lost 3 bases to trimming and J lost 1 base, with 9 bases between them. Germline V gene sequence: CDR1 KGHSH, CDR2 LQKENI. The CDR3 sequence is 14 residues long.

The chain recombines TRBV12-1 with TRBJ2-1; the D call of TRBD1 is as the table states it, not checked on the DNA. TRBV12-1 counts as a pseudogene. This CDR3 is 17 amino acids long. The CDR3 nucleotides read TGTGCCAGCAGCTTTGAAGGGGCGTCAGCCACCTACAATGAGCAGTTCTTC. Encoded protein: CASSFEGASATYNEQFF.

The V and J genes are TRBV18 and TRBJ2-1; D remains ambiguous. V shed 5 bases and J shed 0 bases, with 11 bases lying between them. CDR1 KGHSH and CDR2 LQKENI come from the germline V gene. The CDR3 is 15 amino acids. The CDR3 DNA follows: TGTGCCAGCTCATCACAGTCAGGCTCCTACAATGAGCAGTTCTTC. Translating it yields CASSSQSGSYNEQFF.

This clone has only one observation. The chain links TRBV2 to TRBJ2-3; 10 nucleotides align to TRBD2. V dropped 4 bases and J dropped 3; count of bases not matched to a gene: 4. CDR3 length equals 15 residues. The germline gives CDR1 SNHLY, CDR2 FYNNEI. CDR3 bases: TGTGCCAGCAGTGCACTAGCGGGGCGGACAGATACGCAGTATTTT. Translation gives CASSALAGRTDTQYF.

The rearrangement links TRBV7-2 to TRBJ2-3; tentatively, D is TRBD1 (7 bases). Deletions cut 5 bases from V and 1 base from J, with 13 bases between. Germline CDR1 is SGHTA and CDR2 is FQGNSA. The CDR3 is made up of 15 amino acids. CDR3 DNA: TGTGCCAGCAGCCTCAGGGGGGACCGCACAGATACGCAGTATTTT. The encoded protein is CASSLRGDRTDTQYF.

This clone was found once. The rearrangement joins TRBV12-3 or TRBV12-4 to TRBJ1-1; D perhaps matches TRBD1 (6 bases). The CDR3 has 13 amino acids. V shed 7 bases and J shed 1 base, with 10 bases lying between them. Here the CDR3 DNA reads TGTGCCAGCACTATCAGGGGGAACACTGAAGCTTTCTTT. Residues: CASTIRGNTEAFF.

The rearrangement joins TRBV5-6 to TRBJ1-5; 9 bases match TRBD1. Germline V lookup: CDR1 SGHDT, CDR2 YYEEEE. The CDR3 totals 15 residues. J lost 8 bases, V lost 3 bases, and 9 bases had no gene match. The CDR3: CASSYGQGPWEPQHF. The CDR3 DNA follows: TGTGCCAGCAGCTACGGACAGGGGCCGTGGGAGCCCCAGCATTTT. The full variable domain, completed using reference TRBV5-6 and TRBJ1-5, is DAGVTQSPTHLIKTRGQQVTLRCSPKSGHDTVSWYQQALGQGPQFIFQYYEEEERQRGNFPDRFSGHQFPNYSSELNVNALLLGDSALYLCASSYGQGPWEPQHFGDGTRLSIL.

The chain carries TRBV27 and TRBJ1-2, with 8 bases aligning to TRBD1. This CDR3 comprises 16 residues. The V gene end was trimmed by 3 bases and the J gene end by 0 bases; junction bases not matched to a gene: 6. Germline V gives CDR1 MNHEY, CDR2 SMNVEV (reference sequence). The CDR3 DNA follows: TGTGCCAGCAGTTTCGGGGACAGGACCTCTAACTATGGCTACACCTTC. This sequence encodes CASSFGDRTSNYGYTF.